The rows below give T cell receptor beta chains drawn from one sample of a study of blood T cell repertoires in COVID-19. TCRdb's copy holds only in-frame clones and misses some; the assay was immunoSEQ multiplex PCR. This sample has about 210,000 clones, with roughly nine tenths found just once. Sequencing was performed on peripheral blood. These receptors originate from a man aged 30-40 years with acute or convalescent COVID-19. CDR3s include the opening cysteine and the closing phenylalanine or tryptophan. The D gene is left open where the match is weak.

d_call	v_call	cdr3_length	j_call	cdr3_aa	cdr3_nt
TRBD2	TRBV30	13	TRBJ2-7	CARSLSGGSGQYF	TGTGCCCGGAGCCTTAGCGGGGGGTCCGGGCAGTACTTC
NA	TRBV19	14	TRBJ1-6	CASSREVVDSPLHF	TGTGCCAGTAGTCGGGAGGTCGTGGATTCACCCCTCCACTTT
NA	TRBV7-7	14	TRBJ2-5	CASSLAGRGETQYF	TGTGCTAGCAGCTTAGCCGGTAGGGGAGAGACCCAGTACTTC
NA	TRBV3-1/TRBV3-2	11	TRBJ2-5	CASSSQETQYF	TGTGCCAGCAGCTCGCAAGAGACCCAGTACTTC
NA	TRBV21-1	15	TRBJ2-7	CASSVGQGKTYEQYF	TGTGCCAGCAGCGTAGGACAGGGAAAGACCTACGAGCAGTACTTC
NA	TRBV11-2	13	TRBJ1-4	CASSSTIRVKLFF	TGTGCCAGCAGCTCTACCATTCGGGTAAAACTGTTTTTT
NA	TRBV27	13	TRBJ2-5	CASSPWGEETQYF	TGTGCCAGCAGCCCCTGGGGGGAAGAGACCCAGTACTTC
TRBD2	TRBV28	14	TRBJ2-5	CASSTSGTQETQYF	TGTGCCAGCAGCACTAGCGGGACCCAAGAGACCCAGTACTTC
NA	TRBV6-2/TRBV6-3	16	TRBJ2-1	CASSYPQGGGTNEQFF	TGTGCCAGCAGTTACCCCCAGGGGGGCGGTACCAATGAGCAGTTCTTC
NA	TRBV10-3	12	TRBJ1-2	CAISGTKDGYTF	TGTGCCATCAGCGGGACAAAAGATGGCTACACCTTC
NA	TRBV2	14	TRBJ2-5	CASGLMALSGTQYF	TGTGCCAGCGGCTTGATGGCCCTCTCGGGGACCCAGTACTTC
NA	TRBV6-1	15	TRBJ2-2	CASSEPGKGTGELFF	TGTGCCAGCAGTGAACCGGGGAAGGGCACCGGGGAGCTGTTTTTT
TRBD1	TRBV13	16	TRBJ1-6	CASSSWTGGTNSPLHF	TGTGCCAGCAGCTCATGGACAGGGGGCACTAATTCACCCCTCCACTTT
NA	TRBV30	13	TRBJ2-2	CAWRIGGSGELFF	TGTGCCTGGAGGATAGGGGGTTCCGGGGAGCTGTTTTTT
NA	TRBV3-1/TRBV3-2	14	TRBJ2-3	CASSPGLGTDTQYF	TGTGCCAGCAGCCCGGGACTGGGCACAGATACGCAGTATTTT
TRBD2	TRBV29-1	12	TRBJ2-1	CSAFGLVNEQFF	TGCAGCGCCTTCGGACTAGTGAATGAGCAGTTCTTC
NA	TRBV30	13	TRBJ2-7	CAWSRGGYYEQYF	TGTGCCTGGTCGAGGGGGGGGTACTACGAGCAGTACTTC
NA	TRBV7-9	12	TRBJ2-7	CASSPGLREQYF	TGTGCCAGCAGCCCCGGACTACGAGAGCAGTACTTC
TRBD2	TRBV9	17	TRBJ2-1	CASSTRLAGIPNNEQFF	TGTGCCAGCAGCACGCGACTAGCGGGGATTCCGAACAATGAGCAGTTCTTC
NA	TRBV27	12	TRBJ1-1	CASSSRGTEAFF	TGTGCCAGCAGTTCGCGAGGGACTGAAGCTTTCTTT
NA	TRBV7-8	15	TRBJ1-4	CASSSYRVGNEKLFF	TGTGCCAGCAGTTCTTACAGGGTCGGCAATGAAAAACTGTTTTTT
TRBD1	TRBV5-4	16	TRBJ1-2	CASSWDRLKSVGGYTF	TGTGCCAGCAGCTGGGACAGGTTGAAGAGTGTTGGTGGCTACACCTTC
NA	TRBV12-3/TRBV12-4	13	TRBJ2-5	CASSPSRSETQYF	TGTGCCAGCAGCCCGAGCCGTTCGGAGACCCAGTACTTC
NA	TRBV6-1	14	TRBJ1-5	CASSEPGLNQPQHF	TGTGCCAGCAGTGAGCCGGGACTGAATCAGCCCCAGCATTTT
NA	TRBV19	16	TRBJ2-2	CASSLTGGSLTGELFF	TGTGCCAGTAGTTTGACGGGTGGCAGCCTCACCGGGGAGCTGTTTTTT
NA	TRBV19	14	TRBJ2-7	CASSATTSSYEQYF	TGTGCCAGTAGTGCCACAACTAGCTCCTACGAGCAGTACTTC
TRBD1	TRBV7-3	13	TRBJ2-1	CASSSIRGNEQFF	TGTGCCAGCAGCTCGATCAGGGGGAATGAGCAGTTCTTC
NA	TRBV10-3	14	TRBJ2-2	CAISGGLAPGELFF	TGTGCCATCAGCGGGGGACTGGCCCCTGGGGAGCTGTTTTTT
NA	TRBV28	14	TRBJ1-3	CASSLLSSGNTIYF	TGTGCCAGCAGCCTACTTTCCTCTGGAAACACCATATATTTT
TRBD1	TRBV12-3/TRBV12-4	13	TRBJ1-3	CASRWTGGNTIYF	TGTGCCAGCCGCTGGACAGGCGGAAACACCATATATTTT
NA	TRBV28	13	TRBJ1-2	CASRTGLGYGYTF	TGTGCCAGCAGGACAGGCCTGGGATATGGCTACACCTTC
TRBD2	TRBV4-2	16	TRBJ2-7	CASSQERLAGGLEQYF	TGTGCCAGCAGCCAAGAAAGGCTAGCGGGAGGTTTGGAGCAGTACTTC
TRBD2	TRBV6-1	16	TRBJ2-4	CASSEVDGGGRDIQYF	TGTGCCAGCAGTGAAGTTGACGGGGGGGGCAGAGACATTCAGTACTTC
TRBD1	TRBV27	17	TRBJ1-1	CASSPGQGASMNTEAFF	TGTGCCAGCAGTCCGGGACAGGGGGCTTCGATGAACACTGAAGCTTTCTTT
TRBD1	TRBV5-1	14	TRBJ2-1	CASRGQGAKDEQFF	TGCGCCAGCAGGGGACAGGGGGCTAAGGATGAGCAGTTCTTC
NA	TRBV12-3/TRBV12-4	13	TRBJ1-5	CASSFSVGQPQHF	TGTGCCAGCTCCTTTTCGGTCGGGCAGCCCCAGCATTTT
NA	TRBV28	11	TRBJ2-7	CASSSAYEQYF	TGTGCCAGCAGTTCAGCGTACGAGCAGTACTTC